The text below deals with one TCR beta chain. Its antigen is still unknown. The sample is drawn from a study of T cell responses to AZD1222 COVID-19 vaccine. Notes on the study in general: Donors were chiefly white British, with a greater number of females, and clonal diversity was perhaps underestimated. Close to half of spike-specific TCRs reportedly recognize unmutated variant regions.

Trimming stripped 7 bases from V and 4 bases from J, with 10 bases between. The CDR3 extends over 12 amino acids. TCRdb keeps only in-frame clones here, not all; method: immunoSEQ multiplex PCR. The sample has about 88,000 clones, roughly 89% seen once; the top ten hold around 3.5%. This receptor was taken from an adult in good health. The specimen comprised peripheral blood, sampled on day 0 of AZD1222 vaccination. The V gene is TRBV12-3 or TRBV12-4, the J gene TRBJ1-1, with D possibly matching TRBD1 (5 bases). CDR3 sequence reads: CASIEGSTEAFF. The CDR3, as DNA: TGTGCCAGCATTGAGGGGAGCACTGAAGCTTTCTTT.